This is a list of T cell receptor beta chains from one sample in a study of esophageal squamous cell carcinoma under preoperative chemotherapy. TCRdb redid the calling of the PCR reads with MiXCR, one entry per CDR3 protein. The profile shows some 18,000 distinct CDR3 sequences, 46% of them singletons. Sampling was conducted from a patient given preoperative chemotherapy. The receptors derive from a human donor with esophageal squamous cell carcinoma. The donor label of this sample is uncertain. The CDR3 runs from the conserved cysteine through the conserved F or W. D genes are given only for firm matches. Rows may omit the clone size; those that give it use once, few, many or a size class.

TRBD2,few,TRBJ2-1,TRBV2,CASSGTSGNEQFF,TGTGCCAGCAGTGGGACTAGCGGAAATGAGCAGTTCTTC
TRBD2,many,TRBJ2-3,TRBV6-1,CASSEAPGTSGATDTQYF,TGTGCCAGCAGTGAAGCCCCCGGGACTAGCGGGGCCACAGATACGCAGTATTTT
NA,NA,TRBJ2-7,TRBV12-5,CASGSLGYEQYF,TGTGCTAGTGGTTCCCTAGGGTACGAGCAGTACTTC
TRBD2,NA,TRBJ2-1,TRBV27,CASRRGLAGTGYNEQFF,TGTGCCAGCAGGAGGGGACTAGCGGGAACCGGATACAATGAGCAGTTCTTC
NA,NA,TRBJ2-5,TRBV11-3,CASSLLQGEETQYF,TGTGCCAGCAGCTTACTACAGGGCGAAGAGACCCAGTACTTC
TRBD2,few,TRBJ2-3,TRBV7-2,CASSLGVGGGVTDTQYF,TGTGCCAGCAGCTTAGGGGTCGGCGGGGGGGTAACAGATACGCAGTATTTT
NA,few,TRBJ2-3,TRBV7-2,CASSSDPTDTQYF,TGTGCCAGCAGCTCGGACCCCACAGATACGCAGTATTTT
NA,NA,TRBJ2-1,TRBV7-7,CASRRHRVRQFF,TGTGCTAGCCGGAGGCACCGGGTCAGGCAGTTCTTC
TRBD2,many,TRBJ2-1,TRBV7-8,CASRLSGSGYNEQFF,TGTGCCAGCAGACTCAGCGGGAGCGGATACAATGAGCAGTTCTTC
NA,few,TRBJ2-1,TRBV11-1,CASSPQRVYNEQFF,TGTGCCAGCAGCCCGCAGCGGGTCTACAATGAGCAGTTCTTC
NA,few,TRBJ1-1,TRBV25-1,CASSEGGVGAFF,TGTGCCAGCAGTGAAGGGGGCGTGGGAGCTTTCTTT
TRBD1,NA,TRBJ2-1,TRBV6-5,CASGSGTGVYEQFF,TGTGCCAGCGGTTCCGGGACAGGGGTCTACGAGCAGTTCTTC
NA,NA,TRBJ2-5,TRBV7-3,CASSFTGASRISDTQYF,TGTGCCAGCAGCTTTACCGGGGCTAGCCGGATCTCAGATACCCAGTATTTC
TRBD2,many,TRBJ2-1,TRBV12-3/TRBV12-4,CASSFSAGLRNEQFF,TGTGCCAGCAGTTTCTCAGCGGGACTTCGGAATGAGCAGTTCTTC
TRBD1,NA,TRBJ2-4,TRBV27,CASRSTGGGAKNIQYF,TGTGCCAGCAGGAGCACAGGGGGCGGTGCCAAAAACATTCAGTACTTC
TRBD2,many,TRBJ2-1,TRBV12-3/TRBV12-4,CASSLGVAGQFF,TGTGCCAGCAGTTTAGGGGTAGCGGGGCAGTTCTTC
NA,NA,TRBJ2-2,TRBV6-5,CASSYGQPSTGALYF,TGTGCCAGCAGTTATGGGCAGCCGAGCACCGGGGCGCTGTATTTT
NA,NA,TRBJ2-6,TRBV7-2,CASSLMVGANVLTF,TGTGCCAGCAGCTTAATGGTGGGGGCCAACGTCCTGACTTTC
TRBD2,NA,TRBJ2-3,TRBV6-2/TRBV6-3,CAASGGGATDTQYF,TGTGCGGCAAGCGGGGGGGGTGCCACAGATACGCAGTACTTT
TRBD2,large,TRBJ2-5,TRBV7-2,CASSSRGEGAGGREETQYF,TGTGCCAGCAGCTCCCGTGGGGAGGGAGCGGGGGGTAGGGAAGAGACCCAGTACTTC
NA,NA,TRBJ2-1,TRBV7-8,CASSLGSDRAEQFF,TGTGCCAGCAGCTTAGGTAGCGACCGGGCTGAGCAGTTCTTC
NA,few,TRBJ2-3,TRBV12-3/TRBV12-4,CASSLDGMDTQYF,TGTGCCAGCAGCTTGGATGGGATGGATACGCAGTATTTT
TRBD2,NA,TRBJ2-1,TRBV7-2,CASSFASGRVNEQFF,TGTGCCAGCAGCTTCGCTAGCGGGAGGGTGAATGAGCAGTTCTTC
TRBD2,medium-sized,TRBJ2-7,TRBV7-6,CASSSPPTSGSTYEQYF,TGTGCCAGCAGCTCCCCGCCGACTAGCGGGTCCACCTACGAGCAGTACTTC
TRBD1,few,TRBJ2-2,TRBV7-3,CASSSTGTTGELFF,TGTGCCAGCAGCTCGACAGGGACCACCGGGGAGCTGTTTTTT
NA,NA,TRBJ1-2,TRBV5-6,CASSSGLGLGGYTF,TGTGCCAGCAGCTCCGGACTGGGGTTGGGCGGCTACACCTTC
TRBD2,NA,TRBJ2-1,TRBV6-5,CASSYSGLAGGGEQFF,TGTGCCAGCAGTTACAGTGGTCTAGCGGGAGGGGGGGAGCAGTTCTTC
NA,NA,TRBJ2-2,TRBV11-2,CASSLFGAVSTGTQFF,TGTGCCAGCAGCTTATTCGGGGCTGTGAGCACCGGGACGCAGTTTTTT
NA,NA,TRBJ2-1,TRBV6-4,CASSEPRGKRPKEYNEQFF,TGTGCCAGCAGTGAGCCACGTGGCAAAAGACCCAAGGAATACAATGAGCAGTTCTTC
TRBD2,NA,TRBJ2-7,TRBV25-1,CASSEIPSGRPRYF,TGTGCCAGCAGTGAGATACCTAGCGGGAGACCAAGGTACTTC
NA,NA,TRBJ2-3,TRBV7-3,CASSWRDTDTQYF,TGTGCCAGCAGCTGGCGAGATACAGATACGCAGTATTTT
NA,NA,TRBJ2-3,TRBV7-3,CARSSGVGDTDTQYF,TGTGCCAGGAGCTCTGGAGTGGGGGACACAGATACGCAGTATTTT
TRBD2,medium-sized,TRBJ2-7,TRBV7-3,CASSYRTSGYEQYF,TGTGCCAGCAGCTATAGGACTAGCGGTTACGAGCAGTACTTC